The rows below give T cell receptor beta chains drawn from one sample of a study of blood T cell repertoires in COVID-19. The protocol was immunoSEQ multiplex PCR, while the TCRdb copy is restricted to in-frame clones and leaves out a portion. The sample lists 250,000 to 350,000 clones; about 81% were seen once. The sequencing sample was made of peripheral blood. Receptor source: a human donor with COVID-19, enrolled during active disease. The donor label of this sample is uncertain. CDR3s leave out the opening cysteine and the closing phenylalanine or tryptophan. Each record gives: J gene, V gene, clone size, CDR3 protein. Size is stated for part of the rows, as once, few or many counts, or as a class when the clone is expanded.

J: TRBJ1-1
V: TRBV12-3/TRBV12-4
size: many
CDR3: ASRQLSARAF

J: TRBJ1-4
V: TRBV11-1
size: -
CDR3: ASSSRATTNEKLF

J: TRBJ1-4
V: TRBV27
size: -
CDR3: ASSLTYNEKLF

J: TRBJ1-3
V: TRBV7-2
size: -
CDR3: ASKPGQARSGNTIY

J: TRBJ2-7
V: TRBV7-6
size: few
CDR3: ASSLDSAGEQY

J: TRBJ1-1
V: TRBV15
size: once
CDR3: ATSRDRNRQAF

J: TRBJ1-1
V: TRBV27
size: once
CDR3: ASSLNRATEAF

J: TRBJ1-1
V: TRBV7-9
size: -
CDR3: ASTRGENTEAF

J: TRBJ1-1
V: TRBV29-1
size: -
CDR3: SVHRGGNTEAF

J: TRBJ1-2
V: TRBV5-5
size: -
CDR3: ASSLFQGNGYT